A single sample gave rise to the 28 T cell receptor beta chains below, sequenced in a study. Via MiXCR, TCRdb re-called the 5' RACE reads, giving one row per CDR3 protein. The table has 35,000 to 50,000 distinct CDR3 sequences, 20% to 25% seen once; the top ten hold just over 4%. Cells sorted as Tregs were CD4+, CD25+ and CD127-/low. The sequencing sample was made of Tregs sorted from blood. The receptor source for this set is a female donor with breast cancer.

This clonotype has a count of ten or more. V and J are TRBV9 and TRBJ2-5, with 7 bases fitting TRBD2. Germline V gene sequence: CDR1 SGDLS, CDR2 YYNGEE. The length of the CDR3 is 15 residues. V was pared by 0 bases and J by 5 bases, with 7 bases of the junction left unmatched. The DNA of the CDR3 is TGTGCCAGCAGCGTAGAAGGCGGGAGTTGGGAGACCCAGTACTTC. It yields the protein CASSVEGGSWETQYF.

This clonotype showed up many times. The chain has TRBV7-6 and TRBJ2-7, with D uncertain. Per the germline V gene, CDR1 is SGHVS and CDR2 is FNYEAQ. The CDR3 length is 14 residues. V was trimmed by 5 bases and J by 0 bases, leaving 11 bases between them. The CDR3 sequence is CASSTSTSSYEQYF. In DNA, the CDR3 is TGTGCCAGCAGCACGAGTACCAGCTCCTACGAGCAGTACTTC.

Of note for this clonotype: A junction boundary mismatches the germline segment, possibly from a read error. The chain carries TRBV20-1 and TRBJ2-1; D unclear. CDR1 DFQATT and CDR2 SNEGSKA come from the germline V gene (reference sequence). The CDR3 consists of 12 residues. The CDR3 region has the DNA TGCAGTGCTAGACCCTCTTACAGTGAGCAGTTCTTC. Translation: CSARPSYSEQFF.

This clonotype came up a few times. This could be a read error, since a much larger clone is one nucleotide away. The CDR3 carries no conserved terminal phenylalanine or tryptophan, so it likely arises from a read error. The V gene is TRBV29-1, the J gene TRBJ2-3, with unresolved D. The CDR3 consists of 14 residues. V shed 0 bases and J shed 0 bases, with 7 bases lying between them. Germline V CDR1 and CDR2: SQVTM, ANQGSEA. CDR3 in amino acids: CSVEEARSTDTQYL. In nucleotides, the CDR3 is TGCAGCGTTGAAGAGGCCAGGAGCACAGATACGCAGTATCTT.

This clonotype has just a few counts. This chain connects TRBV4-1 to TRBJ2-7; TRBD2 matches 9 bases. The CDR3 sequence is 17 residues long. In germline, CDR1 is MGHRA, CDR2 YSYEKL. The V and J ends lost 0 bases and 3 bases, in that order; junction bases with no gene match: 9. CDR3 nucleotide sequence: TGCGCCAGCAGCCAAGATAGGGTAGCGGGGGAGATCTACGAGCAGTACTTC. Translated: CASSQDRVAGEIYEQYF.

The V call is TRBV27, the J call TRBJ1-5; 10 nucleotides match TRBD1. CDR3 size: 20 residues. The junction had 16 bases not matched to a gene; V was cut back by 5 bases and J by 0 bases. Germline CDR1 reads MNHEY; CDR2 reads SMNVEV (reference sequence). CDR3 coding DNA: TGTGCCAGCAGTCCCAGAACATTAACCGGGACAGGGGCTAGCAATCAGCCCCAGCATTTT. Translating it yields CASSPRTLTGTGASNQPQHF.

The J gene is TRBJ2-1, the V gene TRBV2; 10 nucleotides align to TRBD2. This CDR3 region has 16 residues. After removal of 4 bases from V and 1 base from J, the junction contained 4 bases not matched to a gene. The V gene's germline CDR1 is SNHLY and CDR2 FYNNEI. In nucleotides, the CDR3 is TGTGCCAGCAGTGCAGATAGCGGGGGGTCCTACAATGAGCAGTTCTTC. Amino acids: CASSADSGGSYNEQFF. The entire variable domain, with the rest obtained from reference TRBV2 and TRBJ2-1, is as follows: EPEVTQTPSHQVTQMGQEVILRCVPISNHLYFYWYRQILGQKVEFLVSFYNNEISEKSEIFDDQFSVERPDGSNFTLKIRSTKLEDSAMYFCASSADSGGSYNEQFFGPGTRLTVL.

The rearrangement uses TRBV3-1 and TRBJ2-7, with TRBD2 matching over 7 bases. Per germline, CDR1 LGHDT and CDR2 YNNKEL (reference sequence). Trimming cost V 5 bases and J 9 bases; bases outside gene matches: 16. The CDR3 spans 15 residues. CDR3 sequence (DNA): TGTGCCAGCAGCTCTAGCGGAGGCGGAGGGCACGGGCAGTACTTC. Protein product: CASSSSGGGGHGQYF.

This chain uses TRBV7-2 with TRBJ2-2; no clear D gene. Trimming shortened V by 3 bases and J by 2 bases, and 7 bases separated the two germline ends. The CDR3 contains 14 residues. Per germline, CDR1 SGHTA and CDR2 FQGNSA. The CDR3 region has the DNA TGTGCCAGCAGCTTCCGACTCAACACCGGGGAGCTGTTTTTT. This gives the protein CASSFRLNTGELFF.

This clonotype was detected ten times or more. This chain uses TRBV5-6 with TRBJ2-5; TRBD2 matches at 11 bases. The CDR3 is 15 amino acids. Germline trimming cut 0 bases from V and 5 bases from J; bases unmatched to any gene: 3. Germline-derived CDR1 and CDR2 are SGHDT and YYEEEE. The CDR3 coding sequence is TGTGCCAGCAGCTTGGTCGCTAGCGGGAGGGAGACCCAGTACTTC. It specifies CASSLVASGRETQYF.

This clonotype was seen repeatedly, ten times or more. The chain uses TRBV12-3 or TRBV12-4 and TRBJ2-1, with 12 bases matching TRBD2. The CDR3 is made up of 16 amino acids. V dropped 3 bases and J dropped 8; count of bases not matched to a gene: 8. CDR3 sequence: CASSLRTSGKFDEQFF. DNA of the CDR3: TGTGCCAGCAGTTTGAGGACTAGCGGGAAGTTCGATGAGCAGTTCTTC.

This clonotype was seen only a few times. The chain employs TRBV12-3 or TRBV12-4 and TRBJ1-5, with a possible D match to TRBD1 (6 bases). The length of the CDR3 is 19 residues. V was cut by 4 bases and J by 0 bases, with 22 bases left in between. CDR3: CASSSSPRGHLNSNQPQHF. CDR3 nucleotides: TGTGCCAGCAGTTCAAGTCCCAGGGGTCATCTAAATAGCAATCAGCCCCAGCATTTT.

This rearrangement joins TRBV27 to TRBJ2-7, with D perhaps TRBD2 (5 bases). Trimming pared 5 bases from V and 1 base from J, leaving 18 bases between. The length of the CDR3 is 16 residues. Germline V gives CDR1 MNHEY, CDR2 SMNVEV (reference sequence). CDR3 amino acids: CASSPPRVEGSYEQYF. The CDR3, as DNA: TGTGCCAGCAGTCCCCCCCGAGTTGAGGGTTCCTACGAGCAGTACTTC.

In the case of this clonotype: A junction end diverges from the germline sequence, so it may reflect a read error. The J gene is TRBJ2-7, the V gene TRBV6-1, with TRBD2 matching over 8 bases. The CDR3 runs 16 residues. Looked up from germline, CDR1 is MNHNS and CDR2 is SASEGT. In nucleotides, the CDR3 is TGTGCCAGCGGTGAAGGCTCGGAACTAGCGGCCTACGAGCAGTACTTC. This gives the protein CASGEGSELAAYEQYF.

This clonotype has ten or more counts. CDR3 coding DNA: TGTGCCAGCAGCCAAGATCTGGGGGCCTGGTCAGATACGCAGTATTTT. Residues: CASSQDLGAWSDTQYF. The chain recombines TRBV4-2 with TRBJ2-3; maybe TRBD1 (6 bases). The CDR3 loop spans 16 amino acids. From germline, CDR1 is LGHNA and CDR2 YNFKEQ. The V and J ends lost 0 bases and 4 bases respectively, with 14 bases between them.

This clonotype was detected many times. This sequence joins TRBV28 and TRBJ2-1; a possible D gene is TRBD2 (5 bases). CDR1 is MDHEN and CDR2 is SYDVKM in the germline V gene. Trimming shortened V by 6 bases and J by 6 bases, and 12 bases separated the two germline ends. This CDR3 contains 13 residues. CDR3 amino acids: CASRPSAGNEQFF. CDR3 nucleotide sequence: TGTGCCAGCAGACCCTCCGCGGGCAATGAGCAGTTCTTC.

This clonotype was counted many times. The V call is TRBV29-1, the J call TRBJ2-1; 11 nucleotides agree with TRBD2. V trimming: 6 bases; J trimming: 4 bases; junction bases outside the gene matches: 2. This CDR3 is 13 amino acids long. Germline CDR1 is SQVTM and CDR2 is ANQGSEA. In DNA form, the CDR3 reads TGCAGCGTCTCTAGCGGGGGGTACAATGAGCAGTTCTTC. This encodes CSVSSGGYNEQFF.

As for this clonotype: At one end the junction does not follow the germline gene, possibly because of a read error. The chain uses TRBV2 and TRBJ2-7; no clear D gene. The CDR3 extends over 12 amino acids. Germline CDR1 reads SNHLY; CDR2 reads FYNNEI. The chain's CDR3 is CASSERATSLNF. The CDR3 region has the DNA TGTGCCAGCAGTGAAAGGGCGACATCTCTTAACTTC.

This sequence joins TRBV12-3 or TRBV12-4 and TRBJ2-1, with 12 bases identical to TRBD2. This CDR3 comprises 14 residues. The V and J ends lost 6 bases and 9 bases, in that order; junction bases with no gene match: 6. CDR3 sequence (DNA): TGTGCCAGCAGCTCCCGACTAGCGGGAGCTGAGCAGTTCTTC. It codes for CASSSRLAGAEQFF.

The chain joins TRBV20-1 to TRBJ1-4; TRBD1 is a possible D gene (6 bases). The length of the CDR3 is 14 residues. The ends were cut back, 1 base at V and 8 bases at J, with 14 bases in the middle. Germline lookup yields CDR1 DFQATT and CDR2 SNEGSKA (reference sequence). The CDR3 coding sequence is TGCAGTGCTAGAGGACTGGGACAAGGAGAAAAACTGTTTTTT. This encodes CSARGLGQGEKLFF.

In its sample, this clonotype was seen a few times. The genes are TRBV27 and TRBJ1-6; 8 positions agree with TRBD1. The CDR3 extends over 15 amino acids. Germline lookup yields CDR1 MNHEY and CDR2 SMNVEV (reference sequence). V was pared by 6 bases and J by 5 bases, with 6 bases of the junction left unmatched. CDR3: CASSYDRGDNSPLHF. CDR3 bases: TGTGCCAGCAGCTATGACAGGGGAGATAATTCACCCCTCCACTTT.

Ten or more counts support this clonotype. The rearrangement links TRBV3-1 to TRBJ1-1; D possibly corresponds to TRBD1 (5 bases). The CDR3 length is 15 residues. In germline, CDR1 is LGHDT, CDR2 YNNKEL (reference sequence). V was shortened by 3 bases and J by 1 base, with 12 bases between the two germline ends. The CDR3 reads CASSHDGTANTEAFF. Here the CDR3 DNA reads TGTGCCAGCAGCCATGACGGGACGGCGAACACTGAAGCTTTCTTT.

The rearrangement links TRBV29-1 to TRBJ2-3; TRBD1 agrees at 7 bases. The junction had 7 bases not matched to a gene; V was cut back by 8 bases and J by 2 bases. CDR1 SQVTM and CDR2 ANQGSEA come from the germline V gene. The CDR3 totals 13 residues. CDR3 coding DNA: TGCAGCATTAGACAGGGACCCACAGATACGCAGTATTTT. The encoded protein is CSIRQGPTDTQYF.

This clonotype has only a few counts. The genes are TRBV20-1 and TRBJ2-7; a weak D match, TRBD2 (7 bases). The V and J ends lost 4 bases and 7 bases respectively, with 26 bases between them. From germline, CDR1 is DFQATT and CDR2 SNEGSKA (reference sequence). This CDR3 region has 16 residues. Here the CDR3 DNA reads TGCAGTGCTACCCCAGGGGCGGGAGCCCGAAGATTTGAGCAGTACTTC. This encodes CSATPGAGARRFEQYF.

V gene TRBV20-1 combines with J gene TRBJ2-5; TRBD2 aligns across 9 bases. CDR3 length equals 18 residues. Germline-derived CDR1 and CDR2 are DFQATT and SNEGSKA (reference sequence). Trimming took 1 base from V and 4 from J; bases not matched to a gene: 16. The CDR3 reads CSARVSGGDSAMLETQYF. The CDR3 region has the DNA TGCAGTGCTAGAGTTAGCGGGGGAGATTCGGCAATGTTAGAGACCCAGTACTTC.

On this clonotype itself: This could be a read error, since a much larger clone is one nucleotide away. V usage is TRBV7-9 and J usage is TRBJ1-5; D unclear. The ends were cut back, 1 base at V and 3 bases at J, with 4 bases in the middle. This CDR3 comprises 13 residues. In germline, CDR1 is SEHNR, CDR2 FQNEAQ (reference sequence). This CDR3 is CASSLEPNQPQHF. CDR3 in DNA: TGTGCCAGCAGCTTAGAGCCCAATCAGCCCCAGCATTTT.

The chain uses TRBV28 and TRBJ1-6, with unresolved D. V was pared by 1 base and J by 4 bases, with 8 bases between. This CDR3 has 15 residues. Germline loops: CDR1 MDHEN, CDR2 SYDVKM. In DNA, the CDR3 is TGTGCCAGCAGTTTATCATCCCTTTATAATTCACCCCTCCACTTT. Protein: CASSLSSLYNSPLHF.

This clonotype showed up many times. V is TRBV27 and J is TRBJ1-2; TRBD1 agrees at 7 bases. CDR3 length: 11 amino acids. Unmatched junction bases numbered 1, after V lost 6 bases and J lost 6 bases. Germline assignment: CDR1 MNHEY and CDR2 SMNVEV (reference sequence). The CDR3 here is CASRGGHGYTF. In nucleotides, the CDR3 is TGTGCCAGCAGAGGGGGCCATGGCTACACCTTC.